These 7 T cell receptor beta chains originate from one sample sequenced in a study of blood T cell repertoires in COVID-19. Sequencing was performed with immunoSEQ multiplex PCR; in TCRdb, only in-frame clones are kept and a portion is missing. The table has around 260,000 clones, more than 75% seen once. Material for sequencing was peripheral blood. The source of these receptors is a woman between 40 and 50 years old who had recovered from COVID-19.

V and J are TRBV24-1 and TRBJ2-3; TRBD1 aligns across 8 bases. The CDR3 has 15 amino acids. Unmatched junction bases numbered 5, after V lost 3 bases and J lost 4 bases. Germline CDR1 and CDR2: KGHDR and SFDVKD. Written as DNA, the CDR3 is TGTGCCACCAGTGATATGAGACAGGGGTCAGATACGCAGTATTTT. Protein sequence: CATSDMRQGSDTQYF.

Concerning this clone itself: One end of the junction is discordant with germline, which a read error may explain. This chain uses TRBV6-1 with TRBJ1-2; TRBD1 might be the D (6 bases). The germline CDR1 and CDR2 sequences are MNHNS and SASEGT. This CDR3 has 12 residues. The CDR3 DNA reads as TGTGCCAGCAGTGAAGGGTGGGATACAGGGCCATTC. Translating gives CASSEGWDTGPF.

This chain uses TRBV10-3 with TRBJ1-2; 10 bases match TRBD1. Germline V gene data show CDR1 as ENHRY and CDR2 as SYGVKD. With 10 bases clipped from V and 8 bases from J, the junction kept 16 bases outside the gene matches. CDR3 length: 15 residues. The CDR3 DNA follows: TGTGCCACCATATCCCGGGACAGGGGAAGTGAGGGCTACACCTTC. This gives the protein CATISRDRGSEGYTF.

This clone showed up just a few times. This sequence joins TRBV11-2 and TRBJ1-5; D gene ambiguous. Trimming stripped 5 bases from V and 8 bases from J, with 10 bases between. This CDR3 is built from 12 residues. The germline V gene has CDR1 SGHAT and CDR2 FQNNGV. This CDR3 is CASSQTLEPQHF. The CDR3 DNA follows: TGTGCCAGCAGCCAAACATTGGAGCCCCAGCATTTT.

V usage is TRBV5-4 and J usage is TRBJ1-3; D may be TRBD1 (6 bases). CDR3 size: 16 residues. The germline V gene encodes CDR1 SGHNT and CDR2 YYREEE (reference sequence). Deletions cut 0 bases from V and 3 bases from J, with 13 bases between. The DNA for the CDR3 is TGTGCCAGCAGCTTGGTCGCAGGGGTTGGTGGAAACACCATATATTTT. Protein sequence: CASSLVAGVGGNTIYF. Full variable domain (missing parts from reference TRBV5-4 and TRBJ1-3): ETGVTQSPTHLIKTRGQQVTLRCSSQSGHNTVSWYQQALGQGPQFIFQYYREEENGRGNFPPRFSGLQFPNYSSELNVNALELDDSALYLCASSLVAGVGGNTIYFGEGSWLTVV.

This chain joins TRBV2 and TRBJ2-2, with 7 bases matching TRBD1. Germline CDR1 and CDR2: SNHLY and FYNNEI. The CDR3 spans 15 residues. With 5 bases clipped from V and 4 bases from J, the junction kept 7 bases outside the gene matches. The chain's CDR3 is CASSTRQGSTGELFF. The CDR3 DNA sequence: TGTGCCAGCAGTACCCGACAGGGTTCCACCGGGGAGCTGTTTTTT.

This chain links TRBV6-1 with TRBJ2-1; 12 bases agree with TRBD2. The ends lost 1 base at V and 3 bases at J; junction bases unmatched: 1. CDR1 and CDR2 from the germline V gene are MNHNS and SASEGT. The CDR3 is 16 amino acids. The CDR3 DNA sequence: TGTGCCAGCAGTGAAGGGACTAGCGGGGTCTACAATGAGCAGTTCTTC. Translated: CASSEGTSGVYNEQFF.